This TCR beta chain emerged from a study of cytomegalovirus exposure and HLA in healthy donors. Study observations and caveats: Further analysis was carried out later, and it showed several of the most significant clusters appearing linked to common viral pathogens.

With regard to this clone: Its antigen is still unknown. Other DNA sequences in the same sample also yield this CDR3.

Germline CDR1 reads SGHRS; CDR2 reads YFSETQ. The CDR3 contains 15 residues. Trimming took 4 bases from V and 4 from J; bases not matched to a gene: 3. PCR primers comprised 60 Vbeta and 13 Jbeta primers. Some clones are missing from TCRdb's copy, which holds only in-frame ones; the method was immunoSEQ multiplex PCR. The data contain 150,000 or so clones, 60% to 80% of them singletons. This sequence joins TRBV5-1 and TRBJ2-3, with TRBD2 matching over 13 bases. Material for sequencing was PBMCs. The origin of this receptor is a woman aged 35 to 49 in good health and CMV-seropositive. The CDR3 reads CASSPGTSGADTQYF. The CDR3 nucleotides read TGCGCCAGCAGCCCAGGGACTAGCGGGGCAGATACGCAGTATTTT. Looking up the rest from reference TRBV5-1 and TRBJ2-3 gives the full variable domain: KAGVTQTPRYLIKTRGQQVTLSCSPISGHRSVSWYQQTPGQGLQFLFEYFSETQRNKGNFPGRFSGRQFSNSRSEMNVSTLELGDSALYLCASSPGTSGADTQYFGPGTRLTVL.